This T cell receptor beta chain was sequenced in a study of T cells after posttransplantation cyclophosphamide. Regarding the study as a whole: TRB clonality was highly associated with recipient CMV seropositivity and reactivation. Tissue-infiltrating T cells from skin or gut overlapped little with blood T cells. Donor-recipient repertoire similarity was low at 1-2 months, rising over year one.

Trimming stripped 4 bases from V and 2 bases from J, with 12 bases between. The CDR3 has 15 residues. Germline-derived CDR1 and CDR2 are SNHLY and FYNNEI. A word on this clone: The antigen is not known.

Methotrexate plus calcineurin inhibitor accompanied controls' myeloablative marrow transplants; sampling was 1 year later. TCRdb's table, derived via immunoSEQ multiplex PCR, lists solely in-frame clones and lacks some. The data show approximately 20,000 clones, 85% to 90% seen once. The V gene is TRBV2, the J gene TRBJ1-3; D remains ambiguous. The TCR comes from a female patient between 30 and 40 years old who received an allogeneic stem cell transplant from an unrelated donor, was CMV-positive, and had acute and chronic GVHD. Some T cells may possibly be graft donor cells. The input for sequencing was PBMCs, taken 350 to 400 days after allogeneic stem cell transplant with calcineurin inhibitor and methotrexate. The CDR3, as DNA: TGTGCCAGCAGTGCGAGGGTCCTCCCTGGAAACACCATATATTTT. Translation: CASSARVLPGNTIYF.